Listed below are T cell receptor beta chains from one sample, sequenced in a study of shared clonotypes between healthy human individuals. Sequencing used immunoSEQ multiplex PCR; TCRdb keeps in-frame clones, though not all of them. The table shows 950,000 to 1,100,000 clones, with around four fifths occurring only once. Material: memory CD4+ T cells sorted from blood. The receptors shown here come from a man in his late teens or twenties in good health. Each CDR3 is given with its conserved first and last residue. Each record gives: D gene, J gene, CDR3 length, V gene, clone size, CDR3 DNA, CDR3 protein. A D gene is named only where the DNA matches it firmly. Part of the rows lack a size; the others show once, few, many or a class for expanded clones.

D gene: TRBD1; J gene: TRBJ1-5; CDR3 length: 15; V gene: TRBV19; clone size: once; CDR3 DNA: TGTGCCAGCCACAGGGGCACGGGGGGCAATCAGCCCCAGCATTTT; CDR3 protein: CASHRGTGGNQPQHF
D gene: .; J gene: TRBJ2-7; CDR3 length: 12; V gene: TRBV11-3; clone size: .; CDR3 DNA: TGTGCCAGCAGCTTAGATGGGTACGAGCAGTACTTC; CDR3 protein: CASSLDGYEQYF
D gene: .; J gene: TRBJ1-2; CDR3 length: 13; V gene: TRBV28; clone size: .; CDR3 DNA: TGTGCCAGCAGTTTACGTTCAGGGTCTGGCTACACCTTC; CDR3 protein: CASSLRSGSGYTF
D gene: .; J gene: TRBJ2-3; CDR3 length: 13; V gene: TRBV6-1; clone size: .; CDR3 DNA: TGTGCCAGCAGTTGGACCCCCACAGATACGCAGTATTTT; CDR3 protein: CASSWTPTDTQYF
D gene: .; J gene: TRBJ2-3; CDR3 length: 16; V gene: TRBV5-1; clone size: once; CDR3 DNA: TGCGCCAGCAGCTCCGGATTGAGTTCGGCGGCAGATACGCAGTATTTT; CDR3 protein: CASSSGLSSAADTQYF
D gene: TRBD2; J gene: TRBJ2-1; CDR3 length: 17; V gene: TRBV10-1; clone size: .; CDR3 DNA: TGCGCCAGCAGTAAGGGACTAGCGGGAGGACCCTACAATGAGCAGTTCTTC; CDR3 protein: CASSKGLAGGPYNEQFF
D gene: TRBD2; J gene: TRBJ2-1; CDR3 length: 15; V gene: TRBV5-1; clone size: few; CDR3 DNA: TGCGCCAGCATCCTTCTAGCGGGAGGGTCGGATGAGCAGTTCTTC; CDR3 protein: CASILLAGGSDEQFF
D gene: TRBD1; J gene: TRBJ1-6; CDR3 length: 15; V gene: TRBV5-6; clone size: many; CDR3 DNA: TGTGCCAGCAGCACCAAGGACAGGGAGCTCTCACCCCTCCACTTT; CDR3 protein: CASSTKDRELSPLHF
D gene: .; J gene: TRBJ1-2; CDR3 length: 19; V gene: TRBV29-1; clone size: .; CDR3 DNA: TGCAGCGTTGAACCTCCGGGGCGCGCGGTTGGCTCGGGGGTTGGGGGCTACACCTTC; CDR3 protein: CSVEPPGRAVGSGVGGYTF
D gene: .; J gene: TRBJ1-1; CDR3 length: 15; V gene: TRBV25-1; clone size: .; CDR3 DNA: TGTGCCAGCAGTGATACCGGACGGACACAAGCTGAAGCTTTCTTT; CDR3 protein: CASSDTGRTQAEAFF
D gene: TRBD2; J gene: TRBJ2-1; CDR3 length: 15; V gene: TRBV7-2; clone size: .; CDR3 DNA: TGTGCCAGCAGCCTAGCGGGGGGCTTGTACAATGAGCAGTTCTTC; CDR3 protein: CASSLAGGLYNEQFF
D gene: TRBD2; J gene: TRBJ2-5; CDR3 length: 16; V gene: TRBV18; clone size: once; CDR3 DNA: TGTGCCAGCTCACCACCCGGGCTAGCGGGGGTAAAGACCCAGTACTTC; CDR3 protein: CASSPPGLAGVKTQYF
D gene: TRBD1; J gene: TRBJ1-4; CDR3 length: 15; V gene: TRBV19; clone size: .; CDR3 DNA: TGTGCCAGTAGTCAAACAGGGGCCGGGAATGAAAAACTGTTTTTT; CDR3 protein: CASSQTGAGNEKLFF
D gene: .; J gene: TRBJ2-1; CDR3 length: 12; V gene: TRBV7-2; clone size: few; CDR3 DNA: TGTGCCAGCAGCTTAGGGGTGGGTGAGCAGTTCTTC; CDR3 protein: CASSLGVGEQFF
D gene: .; J gene: TRBJ1-3; CDR3 length: 15; V gene: TRBV25-1; clone size: .; CDR3 DNA: TGTGCCAGCAGTGATCCATTTAGCTCTGGAAACACCATATATTTT; CDR3 protein: CASSDPFSSGNTIYF
D gene: .; J gene: TRBJ1-2; CDR3 length: 16; V gene: TRBV13; clone size: .; CDR3 DNA: TGTGCCAGCAGCTTAGTAGGGGAACAGGGTAGCTATGGCTACACCTTC; CDR3 protein: CASSLVGEQGSYGYTF
D gene: TRBD1; J gene: TRBJ1-2; CDR3 length: 14; V gene: TRBV5-1; clone size: .; CDR3 DNA: TGCGCCAGCTCCGTGGACAGGGGTGATCGGGGCTACACCTTC; CDR3 protein: CASSVDRGDRGYTF
D gene: .; J gene: TRBJ2-1; CDR3 length: 12; V gene: TRBV5-4; clone size: .; CDR3 DNA: TGTGCCAGCAGCCCAGACGGGAATGAGCAGTTCTTC; CDR3 protein: CASSPDGNEQFF
D gene: TRBD1; J gene: TRBJ2-7; CDR3 length: 11; V gene: TRBV6-5; clone size: .; CDR3 DNA: TGTGCCAGCAGTGCCGGACAGGGCCGGTACTTC; CDR3 protein: CASSAGQGRYF
D gene: .; J gene: TRBJ2-4; CDR3 length: 15; V gene: TRBV18; clone size: few; CDR3 DNA: TGTGCCAGCTCACGTGACCGGGCTCTCAAAAACATTCAGTACTTC; CDR3 protein: CASSRDRALKNIQYF
D gene: .; J gene: TRBJ1-1; CDR3 length: 12; V gene: TRBV10-3; clone size: once; CDR3 DNA: TGTGCCATCAGTGAGTCGGAACGGGAAGCTTTCTTT; CDR3 protein: CAISESEREAFF
D gene: .; J gene: TRBJ2-3; CDR3 length: 14; V gene: TRBV7-2; clone size: .; CDR3 DNA: TGTGCCAGCAGCTTTGGGCCATCGGCAGATACGCAGTATTTT; CDR3 protein: CASSFGPSADTQYF
D gene: TRBD2; J gene: TRBJ2-3; CDR3 length: 15; V gene: TRBV6-5; clone size: .; CDR3 DNA: TGTGCCAGCAGTTACCAAGGACTAGCGGGAGTCACGCAGTATTTT; CDR3 protein: CASSYQGLAGVTQYF
D gene: .; J gene: TRBJ2-2; CDR3 length: 16; V gene: TRBV28; clone size: .; CDR3 DNA: TGTGCCAGCAGTTTCATAGGGGCGAGTGGGACCGGGGAGCTGTTTTTT; CDR3 protein: CASSFIGASGTGELFF
D gene: .; J gene: TRBJ2-5; CDR3 length: 13; V gene: TRBV10-2; clone size: .; CDR3 DNA: TGCGCCTGCATGGAGGCAGCTAGGGAGACCCAGTACTTC; CDR3 protein: CACMEAARETQYF
D gene: .; J gene: TRBJ2-1; CDR3 length: 15; V gene: TRBV27; clone size: .; CDR3 DNA: TGTGCCAGCAGTCTTCGGGGTGCCCCCTACAATGAGCAGTTCTTC; CDR3 protein: CASSLRGAPYNEQFF
D gene: TRBD2; J gene: TRBJ2-7; CDR3 length: 16; V gene: TRBV7-2; clone size: .; CDR3 DNA: TGTGCCAGCAGCACGACCGGGACTAGCGGGACTTACGAGCAGTACTTC; CDR3 protein: CASSTTGTSGTYEQYF
D gene: .; J gene: TRBJ1-5; CDR3 length: 12; V gene: TRBV10-2; clone size: .; CDR3 DNA: TGCGCCAGCAGTGGGGCTAATCAGCCCCAGCATTTT; CDR3 protein: CASSGANQPQHF
D gene: TRBD1; J gene: TRBJ1-2; CDR3 length: 16; V gene: TRBV19; clone size: .; CDR3 DNA: TGTGCCAGTAGTATCTACAGGGGGGCCCTAGGCTATGGCTACACCTTC; CDR3 protein: CASSIYRGALGYGYTF
D gene: TRBD2; J gene: TRBJ2-1; CDR3 length: 17; V gene: TRBV7-2; clone size: .; CDR3 DNA: TGTGCCAGCAGCTTAGGACTAGCGGGTTTGCGAGGCAGGGAGCAGTTCTTC; CDR3 protein: CASSLGLAGLRGREQFF
D gene: .; J gene: TRBJ2-7; CDR3 length: 15; V gene: TRBV5-1; clone size: .; CDR3 DNA: TGCGCCAGCAGCTTGGATTGGGGCGGTAGGTACGAGCAGTACTTC; CDR3 protein: CASSLDWGGRYEQYF
D gene: TRBD2; J gene: TRBJ2-3; CDR3 length: 15; V gene: TRBV7-6; clone size: .; CDR3 DNA: TGTGCCAGCAGCCGGGGACTAGCGGTTACAGATACGCAGTATTTT; CDR3 protein: CASSRGLAVTDTQYF
D gene: TRBD1; J gene: TRBJ1-5; CDR3 length: 15; V gene: TRBV5-1; clone size: few; CDR3 DNA: TGCGCCAGCAGCCCGGAGGGGGCAGGCAATCAGCCCCAGCATTTT; CDR3 protein: CASSPEGAGNQPQHF
D gene: .; J gene: TRBJ2-1; CDR3 length: 15; V gene: TRBV5-8; clone size: .; CDR3 DNA: TGTGCCAGCAGCTTGGGACCCGACTCCTACAATGAGCAGTTCTTC; CDR3 protein: CASSLGPDSYNEQFF
D gene: .; J gene: TRBJ2-3; CDR3 length: 17; V gene: TRBV19; clone size: few; CDR3 DNA: TGTGCCAGTAGTGACCTCTTCGGCCGGGATCTCACAGATACGCAGTATTTT; CDR3 protein: CASSDLFGRDLTDTQYF
D gene: .; J gene: TRBJ2-3; CDR3 length: 14; V gene: TRBV29-1; clone size: .; CDR3 DNA: TGCAGCGTTCGGGGGCGAGGTCCGAGGGATACGCAGTATTTT; CDR3 protein: CSVRGRGPRDTQYF
D gene: .; J gene: TRBJ2-5; CDR3 length: 14; V gene: TRBV2; clone size: few; CDR3 DNA: TGTGCCAGCAGTGCGGTTGGGGGGGGCTTGACCCAGTACTTC; CDR3 protein: CASSAVGGGLTQYF
D gene: .; J gene: TRBJ1-2; CDR3 length: 13; V gene: TRBV28; clone size: .; CDR3 DNA: TGTGCCAGCACGGTTTGGTCCCGGGAGGGCTACACCTTC; CDR3 protein: CASTVWSREGYTF
D gene: .; J gene: TRBJ2-3; CDR3 length: 14; V gene: TRBV5-4; clone size: .; CDR3 DNA: TGTGCCAGCAGCTTGAGGGAGGGCACAGATACGCAGTATTTT; CDR3 protein: CASSLREGTDTQYF
D gene: .; J gene: TRBJ1-2; CDR3 length: 15; V gene: TRBV10-1; clone size: .; CDR3 DNA: TGCGCCAGCAGTGAGTTGGGGGGAGCTAACTATGGCTACACCTTC; CDR3 protein: CASSELGGANYGYTF
D gene: .; J gene: TRBJ2-5; CDR3 length: 11; V gene: TRBV30; clone size: .; CDR3 DNA: TGTGCCTGGAACCGGCAAGAGACCCAGTACTTC; CDR3 protein: CAWNRQETQYF
D gene: .; J gene: TRBJ2-3; CDR3 length: 15; V gene: TRBV7-3; clone size: few; CDR3 DNA: TGTGCCAGCAGCCCAGGGCTAGGGGTCACAGATACGCAGTATTTT; CDR3 protein: CASSPGLGVTDTQYF
D gene: TRBD1; J gene: TRBJ2-7; CDR3 length: 17; V gene: TRBV18; clone size: .; CDR3 DNA: TGTGCCAGCTCACCAATCCAGGGGGCGAAAACTTCGAGCGAGCAGTACTTC; CDR3 protein: CASSPIQGAKTSSEQYF
D gene: TRBD1; J gene: TRBJ1-1; CDR3 length: 15; V gene: TRBV7-2; clone size: .; CDR3 DNA: TGTGCCAGCAGCTTGCGGCGACAGGGGGACACTGAAGCTTTCTTT; CDR3 protein: CASSLRRQGDTEAFF
D gene: TRBD2; J gene: TRBJ2-7; CDR3 length: 16; V gene: TRBV6-5; clone size: .; CDR3 DNA: TGTGCCAGCAGTTATGGCACTAGCGGGGGCTCCTACGAGCAGTACTTC; CDR3 protein: CASSYGTSGGSYEQYF
D gene: .; J gene: TRBJ2-1; CDR3 length: 15; V gene: TRBV4-2; clone size: .; CDR3 DNA: TGTGCCAGCAGCCGGAAACTAGCTGGTACAGACGAGCAGTTCTTC; CDR3 protein: CASSRKLAGTDEQFF
D gene: .; J gene: TRBJ1-6; CDR3 length: 21; V gene: TRBV12-2; clone size: .; CDR3 DNA: TGTGCAAGTCGCTCCAAGCTGGATGAGGGTCGCGAGACACCCGGTAATTCACCCCTCCACTTT; CDR3 protein: CASRSKLDEGRETPGNSPLHF
D gene: .; J gene: TRBJ2-5; CDR3 length: 13; V gene: TRBV18; clone size: .; CDR3 DNA: TGTGCCAGCTCACCAAATGCGGGCGAGACCCAGTACTTC; CDR3 protein: CASSPNAGETQYF
D gene: .; J gene: TRBJ1-2; CDR3 length: 14; V gene: TRBV27; clone size: .; CDR3 DNA: TGTGCCAGCAGTTTAAGGTGGAGAGACTATGGCTACACCTTC; CDR3 protein: CASSLRWRDYGYTF
D gene: TRBD2; J gene: TRBJ2-3; CDR3 length: 14; V gene: TRBV28; clone size: once; CDR3 DNA: TGTGCCAGCAGCACGGGGGGGAGCACAGATACGCAGTATTTT; CDR3 protein: CASSTGGSTDTQYF